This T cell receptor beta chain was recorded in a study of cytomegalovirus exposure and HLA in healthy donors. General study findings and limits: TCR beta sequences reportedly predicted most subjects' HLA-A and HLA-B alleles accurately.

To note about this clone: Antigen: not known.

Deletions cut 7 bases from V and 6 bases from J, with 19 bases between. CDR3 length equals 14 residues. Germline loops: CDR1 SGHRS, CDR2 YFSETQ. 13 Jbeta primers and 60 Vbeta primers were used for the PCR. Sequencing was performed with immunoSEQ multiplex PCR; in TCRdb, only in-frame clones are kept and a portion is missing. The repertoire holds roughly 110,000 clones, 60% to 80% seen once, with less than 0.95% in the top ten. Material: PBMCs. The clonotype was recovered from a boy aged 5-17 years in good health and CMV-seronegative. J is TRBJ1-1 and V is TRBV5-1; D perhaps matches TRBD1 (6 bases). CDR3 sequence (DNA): TGCGCCAGCGGGAGGGGGGCTGAGTACGCTGAAGCTTTCTTT. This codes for CASGRGAEYAEAFF.